This TCR beta chain was identified during a study of identical twins. Study outcomes and limitations: Out-of-frame alpha sequences that twins shared showed excess low generation probability. There were fewer insertions in abundant cord blood beta clonotypes, but memory repertoires showed no such pattern.

This clonotype was recorded many times. The antigen remains unidentified. Template switching supplied a universal primer site; unique molecular identifiers were carried on the cDNA. TCRdb re-derived calls from the 5' RACE reads in MiXCR, one entry per CDR3 protein. The sample consists of about 730,000 distinct CDR3 sequences, about 20% of them appearing once. The same sample was also used in a study of T cells expressing NK-cell markers.

The material sequenced was PBMCs. The receptor comes from a woman aged 18-30 years in good health.

CDR3 region: CASSVPSGSGNEQFF. The CDR3, as DNA: TGTGCCAGCAGTGTGCCTAGCGGGAGCGGCAATGAGCAGTTCTTC. The chain has TRBV2 and TRBJ2-1, with TRBD2 identical over 10 bases. The CDR3 loop spans 15 amino acids. J lost 6 bases, V lost 4 bases, and 6 bases had no gene match. Germline V gene sequence: CDR1 SNHLY, CDR2 FYNNEI.